These 30 T cell receptor beta chains were all obtained from the same sample, sequenced in a study of blood T cell repertoires in COVID-19. TCRdb keeps only in-frame clones here, not all; method: immunoSEQ multiplex PCR. Among tens of thousands of clones listed, almost 85% were seen once. The sample taken for sequencing was peripheral blood. These receptors all stem from an elderly woman with acute or convalescent COVID-19.

The chain recombines TRBV6-5 with TRBJ2-7, with 7 bases that match TRBD1. After removal of 4 bases from V and 2 bases from J, the junction contained 5 bases not matched to a gene. CDR3 length equals 14 residues. The germline gives CDR1 MNHEY, CDR2 SVGAGI. Written as DNA, the CDR3 is TGTGCCAGCAGTTCGGGGACAGAAACCTACGAGCAGTACTTC. Translation gives CASSSGTETYEQYF.

The chain carries TRBV2 and TRBJ2-6, with D perhaps TRBD1 (6 bases). Germline V gene lookup returns CDR1 SNHLY and CDR2 FYNNEI. The V and J ends lost 1 base and 4 bases respectively, with 8 bases between them. The CDR3 covers 15 residues. In nucleotides, the CDR3 is TGTGCCAGCAGTGAAGAGGGGGTCGGGGCCAACGTCCTGACTTTC. Amino acid sequence: CASSEEGVGANVLTF. The full variable domain, completed using reference TRBV2 and TRBJ2-6, is EPEVTQTPSHQVTQMGQEVILRCVPISNHLYFYWYRQILGQKVEFLVSFYNNEISEKSEIFDDQFSVERPDGSNFTLKIRSTKLEDSAMYFCASSEEGVGANVLTFGAGSRLTVL.

The chain recombines TRBV6-5 with TRBJ2-1, with 7 bases fitting TRBD2. The CDR3 loop spans 15 amino acids. The V and J ends lost 2 bases and 8 bases, in that order; junction bases with no gene match: 9. Germline CDR1 reads MNHEY; CDR2 reads SVGAGI. The CDR3 sequence: CASSYSVRGSDEQFF. DNA of the CDR3: TGTGCCAGCAGTTACAGCGTCCGCGGGAGCGATGAGCAGTTCTTC.

This chain links TRBV5-1 with TRBJ1-2, with D possibly TRBD1 on 6 matching bases. Germline CDR1 SGHRS, CDR2 YFSETQ. Trimming removed 0 bases at V and 5 bases at J, with 14 bases between. The CDR3 is made up of 15 amino acids. CDR3 region: CASSLDSGGDYGYTF. CDR3 sequence (DNA): TGCGCCAGCAGCTTGGATTCGGGGGGCGATTATGGCTACACCTTC. Full variable domain (missing parts from reference TRBV5-1 and TRBJ1-2): KAGVTQTPRYLIKTRGQQVTLSCSPISGHRSVSWYQQTPGQGLQFLFEYFSETQRNKGNFPGRFSGRQFSNSRSEMNVSTLELGDSALYLCASSLDSGGDYGYTFGSGTRLTVV.

Comment on this clone: Other DNA sequences in the sample encode the same CDR3. The chain recombines TRBV18 with TRBJ2-5; D remains unclear. CDR3 length: 13 amino acids. Trimming removed 2 bases at V and 4 bases at J, with 8 bases between. Germline V gives CDR1 KGHSH, CDR2 LQKENI. The CDR3: CASSPGQRETQYF. The CDR3 DNA sequence: TGTGCCAGCTCACCAGGCCAACGAGAGACCCAGTACTTC.

The CDR3 DNA reads as TGTGCCAGCAGTGAAGCCCCGACAGGGTCCGGGGCCAACGTCCTGACTTTC. It yields the protein CASSEAPTGSGANVLTF. The chain uses TRBV2 and TRBJ2-6; TRBD1 agrees at 7 bases. V lost 0 bases, J lost 4 bases, and 6 bases stayed unmatched. Germline V CDR1 and CDR2: SNHLY, FYNNEI. The CDR3 contains 17 residues.

The chain links TRBV2 to TRBJ1-1; D is possibly TRBD1 (6 bases). V was trimmed by 7 bases and J by 4 bases, leaving 10 bases between them. Germline V gene sequence: CDR1 SNHLY, CDR2 FYNNEI. The CDR3 spans 12 residues. CDR3 nucleotide sequence: TGTGCCAGCAAAACAGGGCCCACTGAAGCTTTCTTT. As protein: CASKTGPTEAFF.

The rearrangement links TRBV3-1 (or the pseudogene TRBV3-2) to TRBJ2-7, with 8 positions matching TRBD2. Trimming at V came to 6 bases and at J to 2 bases, leaving 3 bases not matched to a gene. The germline gives CDR1 LGHDT, CDR2 YNNKEL (reference sequence). The CDR3 is 13 amino acids. As DNA, the CDR3 is TGTGCCAGCAGGCAGGGACTAGCCTACGAGCAGTACTTC. This codes for CASRQGLAYEQYF.

This chain links TRBV2 with TRBJ2-2; D unclear. The V and J ends lost 6 bases and 2 bases respectively, with 7 bases between them. The CDR3 is 13 residues long. Looked up from germline, CDR1 is SNHLY and CDR2 is FYNNEI. Here the CDR3 DNA reads TGTGCCAGCAGCCGCAGAAACACCGGGGAGCTGTTTTTT. This translates into CASSRRNTGELFF. The complete variable domain, with remaining parts taken from reference TRBV2 and TRBJ2-2, reads EPEVTQTPSHQVTQMGQEVILRCVPISNHLYFYWYRQILGQKVEFLVSFYNNEISEKSEIFDDQFSVERPDGSNFTLKIRSTKLEDSAMYFCASSRRNTGELFFGEGSRLTVL.

The chain is built from TRBV29-1 and TRBJ2-3; D possibly corresponds to TRBD1 (5 bases). Trimming shortened V by 5 bases and J by 5 bases, and 20 bases separated the two germline ends. The CDR3 is 15 residues long. Germline CDR1 SQVTM, CDR2 ANQGSEA. The DNA of the CDR3 is TGCAGCGTTCAACAGGACCAGGGCAATATAGATACGCAGTATTTT. As protein: CSVQQDQGNIDTQYF.

The J gene is TRBJ2-5, the V gene TRBV6-5; 9 bases are a match to TRBD2. V shed 6 bases, J shed 1 base, and the junction held 3 bases outside the gene matches. The germline V gene encodes CDR1 MNHEY and CDR2 SVGAGI. CDR3 length equals 14 residues. The CDR3 DNA reads TGTGCCAGCAGCTTAGCGGGAGCCCAAGAGACCCAGTACTTC. This codes for CASSLAGAQETQYF.

J is TRBJ1-2 and V is TRBV29-1; no definite D call. V was shortened by 3 bases and J by 8 bases, with 16 bases between the two germline ends. Germline CDR1 SQVTM, CDR2 ANQGSEA. The CDR3 runs to 13 residues. The DNA of the CDR3 is TGCAGCGTTGATAATACGGGTGTTAAGGGCTACACCTTC. Protein product: CSVDNTGVKGYTF.

The genes are TRBV5-1 and TRBJ2-4, with 8 bases that match TRBD1. V shed 1 base and J 1 base; nucleotides not matched to a gene: 1. The CDR3 runs 15 residues. Per the germline V gene, CDR1 is SGHRS and CDR2 is YFSETQ. CDR3 sequence reads: CASSLQGAAKNIQYF. In nucleotides, the CDR3 is TGCGCCAGCAGCTTGCAGGGGGCTGCCAAAAACATTCAGTACTTC.

The chain combines TRBV5-8 with TRBJ2-4; TRBD1 matches 7 bases. This CDR3 has 13 amino acids. V trimming: 4 bases; J trimming: 6 bases; junction bases outside the gene matches: 4. Looked up from germline, CDR1 is SGHTS and CDR2 is YDEGEE. CDR3: CASSPRTGNIQYF. The DNA of the CDR3 is TGTGCCAGCAGCCCGCGGACAGGAAACATTCAGTACTTC. The complete variable domain, with remaining parts taken from reference TRBV5-8 and TRBJ2-4, reads EAGVTQSPTHLIKTRGQQATLRCSPISGHTSVYWYQQALGLGLQFLLWYDEGEERNRGNFPPRFSGRQFPNYSSELNVNALELEDSALYLCASSPRTGNIQYFGAGTRLSVL.

The chain employs TRBV5-1 and TRBJ2-5; tentatively, D is TRBD1 (5 bases). V was shortened by 2 bases and J by 1 base, with 21 bases between the two germline ends. The CDR3 has 18 residues. Germline V gene lookup returns CDR1 SGHRS and CDR2 YFSETQ. The DNA of the CDR3 is TGCGCCAGCAGCTTCGCCCTCCAGGGCGGAAGGGGCCAAGAGACCCAGTACTTC. Translated, it gives CASSFALQGGRGQETQYF.

This clone was counted a single time. V and J are TRBV6-5 and TRBJ1-5, with D possibly being TRBD1 (6 bases). The CDR3 spans 13 residues. The germline V and J ends were trimmed by 5 bases and 5 bases, with 10 bases remaining between them. From germline, CDR1 is MNHEY and CDR2 SVGAGI. The CDR3 bases are TGTGCCAGCAGTAGGACAGCCTATCAGCCCCAGCATTTT. This translates into CASSRTAYQPQHF.

The chain combines TRBV19 with TRBJ2-1, with 9 bases lining up with TRBD2. The CDR3 runs to 14 residues. The V segment lost 8 bases and the J segment 0 bases; nucleotides outside the gene matches: 2. Per germline, CDR1 LNHDA and CDR2 SQIVND (reference sequence). Here the CDR3 DNA reads TGTGCCAGTCAACTAGCGGGCTCCTACAATGAGCAGTTCTTC. It encodes CASQLAGSYNEQFF. The full variable domain, with the rest looked up from reference TRBV19 and TRBJ2-1, is DGGITQSPKYLFRKEGQNVTLSCEQNLNHDAMYWYRQDPGQGLRLIYYSQIVNDFQKGDIAEGYSVSREKKESFPLTVTSAQKNPTAFYLCASQLAGSYNEQFFGPGTRLTVL.

The chain couples TRBV5-1 to TRBJ2-7; perhaps TRBD1 as D (6 bases). Looked up from germline, CDR1 is SGHRS and CDR2 is YFSETQ. Trimming took off 2 bases at V and 9 bases at J, with 21 bases between the two ends. This CDR3 has 15 amino acids. DNA for the CDR3: TGCGCCAGCAGCTTAGGCTTTGGGGGCGCCGGCGGGCAGTACTTC. Its translation: CASSLGFGGAGGQYF.

The chain combines TRBV19 with TRBJ1-2; possible D gene TRBD1, 5 bases. CDR1 and CDR2 from the germline V gene are LNHDA and SQIVND (reference sequence). The CDR3 length is 15 residues. V was cut by 6 bases and J by 4 bases, with 18 bases left in between. The CDR3 DNA is TGTGCCAGTAGCCCTGGTAGGGGATTGATCTATGGCTACACCTTC. Residues: CASSPGRGLIYGYTF.

This clone was detected only once. The chain combines TRBV18 with TRBJ1-5, with D tentatively TRBD1 (5 bases). With 3 bases removed from V and 0 bases from J, the gap between germline ends came to 15 bases. The germline V gene encodes CDR1 KGHSH and CDR2 LQKENI. The CDR3 runs 17 residues. The CDR3 loop is CASSPFGQGYSNQPQHF. CDR3 DNA sequence: TGTGCCAGCTCACCGTTCGGGCAGGGCTATAGCAATCAGCCCCAGCATTTT.

V and J are TRBV3-1 (or the pseudogene TRBV3-2) and TRBJ1-5, with D uncertain. The ends were cut back, 4 bases at V and 6 bases at J, with 13 bases in the middle. The CDR3 sequence is 14 residues long. Germline V gene sequence: CDR1 LGHDT, CDR2 YNNKEL (reference sequence). The CDR3 sequence is CASSRSQAGQPQHF. The DNA for the CDR3 is TGTGCCAGCAGCCGATCCCAAGCCGGTCAGCCCCAGCATTTT.

The gene calls are TRBV4-2 and TRBJ1-4, with D possibly matching TRBD1 (6 bases). The CDR3 extends over 13 amino acids. CDR1 is LGHNA and CDR2 is YNFKEQ in the germline V gene. V was cut by 2 bases and J by 5 bases, with 6 bases left in between. In DNA form, the CDR3 reads TGTGCCAGCAGCCAAACAGGGAATGAAAAACTGTTTTTT. Residues: CASSQTGNEKLFF.

This clone was recorded once. The gene calls are TRBV29-1 and TRBJ1-4; perhaps TRBD1 as D (5 bases). The CDR3 loop spans 13 amino acids. The V end was cut by 4 bases, the J end by 0 bases, with 6 bases between. Looked up from germline, CDR1 is SQVTM and CDR2 is ANQGSEA. CDR3 nucleotide sequence: TGCAGCGTTGCGGACACAACTAATGAAAAACTGTTTTTT. Its protein is CSVADTTNEKLFF.

This clone turned up a few times. V is TRBV6-4 and J is TRBJ1-6; 8 bases line up with TRBD1. CDR1 is MRHNA, CDR2 SNTAGT, per germline. After removal of 3 bases from V and 10 bases from J, the junction contained 8 bases not matched to a gene. This CDR3 region has 15 residues. As DNA, the CDR3 is TGTGCCAGCAGTGATTCAGGACAGGGTATATCACCCCTCCACTTT. This codes for CASSDSGQGISPLHF.

The chain combines TRBV12-3 or TRBV12-4 with TRBJ2-7; D is perhaps TRBD1 (6 bases). The CDR3 has 12 residues. The V end lost 6 bases, the J end lost 4 bases, and 10 bases lay between the germline ends. The CDR3 loop is CASRQGTYEQYF. In nucleotides, the CDR3 is TGTGCCAGCAGACAGGGTACGTACGAGCAGTACTTC.

This clone was detected a few times. This chain joins TRBV4-2 and TRBJ2-7, with 9 nucleotides matching TRBD1. Germline V CDR1 and CDR2: LGHNA, YNFKEQ. This CDR3 has 16 residues. The junction had 8 bases not matched to a gene; V was cut back by 1 base and J by 4 bases. CDR3 nucleotide sequence: TGTGCCAGCAGCCAAGCCCGGGACAGGGAGTCTTACGAGCAGTACTTC. It codes for CASSQARDRESYEQYF.

This chain joins TRBV2 and TRBJ2-6; D remains unclear. CDR3 size: 15 residues. The germline V gene encodes CDR1 SNHLY and CDR2 FYNNEI. Between the trimmed V and J ends, which lost 1 base and 0 bases, there was a span of 4 bases. CDR3 in DNA: TGTGCCAGCAGTGAAGGCGTCTCTGGGGCCAACGTCCTGACTTTC. Translated, it gives CASSEGVSGANVLTF.

J is TRBJ2-3 and V is TRBV3-1 (or the pseudogene TRBV3-2), with 9 bases lining up with TRBD2. CDR3 size: 15 residues. The V gene's germline CDR1 is LGHDT and CDR2 YNNKEL (reference sequence). The junction had 1 base not matched to a gene; V was cut back by 3 bases and J by 0 bases. Here the CDR3 reads CASSQTSGSTDTQYF. DNA for the CDR3: TGTGCCAGCAGCCAGACTAGCGGAAGCACAGATACGCAGTATTTT.

The chain joins TRBV5-5 to TRBJ2-2, with 9 bases lining up with TRBD1. With 1 base clipped from V and 2 bases from J, the junction kept 9 bases outside the gene matches. Germline loops: CDR1 SGHKS, CDR2 YYEKEE (reference sequence). This CDR3 has 18 residues. The CDR3 loop is CASSLTFGTGLNTGELFF. The DNA for the CDR3 is TGTGCCAGCAGCTTGACGTTCGGGACAGGGCTAAACACCGGGGAGCTGTTTTTT.

V gene TRBV5-1 combines with J gene TRBJ1-1; D may be TRBD1 (5 bases). The germline CDR1 and CDR2 sequences are SGHRS and YFSETQ. The CDR3 sequence is 14 residues long. V lost 1 base to trimming and J lost 1 base, with 8 bases between them. CDR3 DNA sequence: TGCGCCAGCAGCTTGAGGGGTGGGAACACTGAAGCTTTCTTT. It codes for CASSLRGGNTEAFF.